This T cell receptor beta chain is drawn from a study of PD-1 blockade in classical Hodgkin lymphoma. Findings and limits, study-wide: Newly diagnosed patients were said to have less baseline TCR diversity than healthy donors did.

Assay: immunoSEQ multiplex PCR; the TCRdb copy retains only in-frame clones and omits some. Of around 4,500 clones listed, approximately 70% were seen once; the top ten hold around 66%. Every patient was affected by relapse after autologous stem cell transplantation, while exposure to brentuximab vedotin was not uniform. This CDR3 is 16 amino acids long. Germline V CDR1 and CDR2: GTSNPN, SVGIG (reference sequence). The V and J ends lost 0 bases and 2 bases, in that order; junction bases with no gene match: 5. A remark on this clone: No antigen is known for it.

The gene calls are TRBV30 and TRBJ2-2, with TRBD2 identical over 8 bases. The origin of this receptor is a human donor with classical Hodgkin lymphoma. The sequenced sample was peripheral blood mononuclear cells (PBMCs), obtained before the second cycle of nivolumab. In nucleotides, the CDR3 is TGTGCCTGGAGTGTTTTGCGGGGGGTTAACACCGGGGAGCTGTTTTTT. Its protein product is CAWSVLRGVNTGELFF.